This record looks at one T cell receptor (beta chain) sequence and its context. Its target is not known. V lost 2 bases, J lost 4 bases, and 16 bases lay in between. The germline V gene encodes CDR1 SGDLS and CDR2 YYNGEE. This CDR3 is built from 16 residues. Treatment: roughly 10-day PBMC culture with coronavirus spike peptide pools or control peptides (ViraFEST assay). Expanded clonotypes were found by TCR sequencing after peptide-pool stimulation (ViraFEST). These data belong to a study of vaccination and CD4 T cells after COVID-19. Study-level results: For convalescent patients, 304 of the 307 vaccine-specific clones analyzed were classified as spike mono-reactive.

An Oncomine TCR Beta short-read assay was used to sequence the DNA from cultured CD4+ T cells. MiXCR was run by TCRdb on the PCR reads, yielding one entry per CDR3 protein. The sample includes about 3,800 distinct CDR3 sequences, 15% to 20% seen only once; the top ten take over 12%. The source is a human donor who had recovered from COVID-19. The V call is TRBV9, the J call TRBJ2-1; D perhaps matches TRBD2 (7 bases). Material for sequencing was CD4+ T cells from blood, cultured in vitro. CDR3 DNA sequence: TGTGCCAGCAGCGTTGGGGGGCGGGGGAGATACAATGAGCAGTTCTTC. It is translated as CASSVGGRGRYNEQFF. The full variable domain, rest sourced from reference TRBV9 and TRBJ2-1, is DSGVTQTPKHLITATGQRVTLRCSPRSGDLSVYWYQQSLDQGLQFLIQYYNGEERAKGNILERFSAQQFPDLHSELNLSSLELGDSALYFCASSVGGRGRYNEQFFGPGTRLTVL.